The 32 T cell receptor beta chains reported below all come from one sample, sequenced in a study of OX40 agonist ivuxolimab in advanced cancers. Profiled with immunoSEQ multiplex PCR; TCRdb holds only in-frame clones, not every one. Here the sample spans about 6,000 clones, around four fifths being singletons. The sample in question was CD4+ or CD8+ T cells sorted from blood, obtained in a trial of the OX40 agonist ivuxolimab. These receptors originate from an adult with an advanced solid tumor such as melanoma, head and neck, liver or kidney cancer.

This clone was counted between two and nine times. The chain has TRBV28 and TRBJ1-3; no definite D call. Trimming pared 3 bases from V and 0 bases from J, leaving 9 bases between. The CDR3 runs 15 residues. Germline V CDR1 and CDR2: MDHEN, SYDVKM. Here the CDR3 reads CASSFGYHSGNTIYF. The DNA of the CDR3 is TGTGCCAGCAGTTTTGGGTATCACTCTGGAAACACCATATATTTT. The whole variable domain, filled in from reference TRBV28 and TRBJ1-3, reads DVKVTQSSRYLVKRTGEKVFLECVQDMDHENMFWYRQDPGLGLRLIYFSYDVKMKEKGDIPEGYSVSREKKERFSLILESASTNQTSMYLCASSFGYHSGNTIYFGEGSWLTVV.

This rearrangement joins TRBV9 to TRBJ2-1; the match to TRBD2 covers 8 bases. This CDR3 contains 14 residues. Germline V CDR1 and CDR2: SGDLS, YYNGEE. The V segment lost 6 bases and the J segment 4 bases; nucleotides outside the gene matches: 6. The CDR3 DNA sequence: TGTGCCAGCACCCGGGAGGGGTATTACAATGAGCAGTTCTTC. It specifies CASTREGYYNEQFF.

The V call is TRBV7-9, the J call TRBJ2-1, with TRBD2 identical over 13 bases. Trimming removed 5 bases from V and 4 bases from J; junction bases left unmatched: 8. CDR3 size: 17 residues. Germline CDR1 and CDR2: SEHNR and FQNEAQ (reference sequence). In nucleotides, the CDR3 is TGTGCCAGCAGCCCCGCGACTAGCGGGGGGCTTTACAATGAGCAGTTCTTC. Translating gives CASSPATSGGLYNEQFF.

Here the CDR3 reads CASSLVTSTNEKLFF. The CDR3, as DNA: TGTGCCAGCAGTTTAGTGACTTCTACTAATGAAAAACTGTTTTTT. This sequence joins TRBV28 and TRBJ1-4; D not resolved. The CDR3 contains 15 residues. CDR1 and CDR2 from the germline V gene are MDHEN and SYDVKM. The ends were cut back, 2 bases at V and 2 bases at J, with 9 bases in the middle. The entire variable domain, with the rest obtained from reference TRBV28 and TRBJ1-4, is as follows: DVKVTQSSRYLVKRTGEKVFLECVQDMDHENMFWYRQDPGLGLRLIYFSYDVKMKEKGDIPEGYSVSREKKERFSLILESASTNQTSMYLCASSLVTSTNEKLFFGSGTQLSVL.

This chain joins TRBV15 and TRBJ2-7; unclear D gene. This CDR3 is built from 13 residues. V was pared by 2 bases and J by 6 bases, with 11 bases between. Germline CDR1 and CDR2: LNHNV and YYDKDF (reference sequence). CDR3: CATSRNGYPEQYF. DNA of the CDR3: TGTGCCACCAGCAGAAACGGCTATCCCGAGCAGTACTTC.

The J gene is TRBJ2-3, the V gene TRBV11-1, with D hard to call. Germline CDR1 and CDR2: SGHAT and FQDESV (reference sequence). The CDR3 loop spans 12 amino acids. The V end was cut by 4 bases, the J end by 4 bases, with 6 bases between. CDR3 nucleotide sequence: TGTGCCAGCAGCTCCGACTCAGATACGCAGTATTTT. Translation: CASSSDSDTQYF.

The rearrangement uses TRBV7-9 and TRBJ2-7, with 7 bases that match TRBD2. The J segment lost 2 bases and the V segment lost 4 bases, leaving 11 bases of the junction unmatched. The CDR3 totals 16 residues. The germline gives CDR1 SEHNR, CDR2 FQNEAQ (reference sequence). Written as DNA, the CDR3 is TGTGCCAGCAGCTCCTCGACTAGCAGAGAACCCTACGAGCAGTACTTC. Protein product: CASSSSTSREPYEQYF.

Of note for this clone: This sample also contains other DNA sequences that code for the same CDR3. V gene TRBV7-2 combines with J gene TRBJ2-7; TRBD2 matches at 16 bases. V gave up 5 bases and J gave up 7 bases; unmatched junction bases: 11. Germline lookup yields CDR1 SGHTA and CDR2 FQGNSA. The CDR3 is 17 amino acids. The CDR3 here is CASSLTAGLAGGREQYF. CDR3 in DNA: TGTGCCAGCAGCCTTACCGCGGGACTAGCGGGAGGGAGGGAGCAGTACTTC. Using reference TRBV7-2 and TRBJ2-7 for the parts outside the CDR3, the full variable domain is GAGVSQSPSNKVTEKGKDVELRCDPISGHTALYWYRQSLGQGLEFLIYFQGNSAPDKSGLPSDRFSAERTGGSVSTLTIQRTQQEDSAVYLCASSLTAGLAGGREQYFGPGTRLTVT.

The chain couples TRBV19 to TRBJ1-2; the match to TRBD1 covers 8 bases. The CDR3 covers 17 residues. V lost 4 bases and J lost 5; bases outside the gene matches: 15. CDR1 and CDR2 from the germline V gene are LNHDA and SQIVND (reference sequence). The CDR3 nucleotides are TGTGCCAGTAGTACCCCACCCGGCCAGGGGGCGAGGTATGGCTACACCTTC. Amino acids: CASSTPPGQGARYGYTF.

This clone was observed a single time. CDR3 amino acids: CAISELRTGGTNSNQPQHF. The CDR3 nucleotides read TGTGCCATCAGTGAGTTACGGACAGGGGGCACGAACAGCAATCAGCCCCAGCATTTT. The chain links TRBV10-3 to TRBJ1-5; 11 bases agree with TRBD1. With V trimmed by 1 base and J by 1 base, 9 bases remained unmatched. Germline V gene sequence: CDR1 ENHRY, CDR2 SYGVKD. The CDR3 runs 19 residues.

This chain uses TRBV9 with TRBJ2-7; 8 bases agree with TRBD1. Germline-derived CDR1 and CDR2 are SGDLS and YYNGEE. There are 14 residues in the CDR3. V was clipped by 2 bases and J by 2 bases; unmatched bases: 3. CDR3: CASSVGQGAYEQYF. The CDR3 DNA follows: TGTGCCAGCAGCGTCGGACAGGGTGCCTACGAGCAGTACTTC.

This chain joins TRBV30 and TRBJ2-7; D not resolved. The CDR3 sequence is 11 residues long. V was clipped by 6 bases and J by 6 bases, with 12 bases between them. CDR1 is GTSNPN, CDR2 SVGIG, per germline (reference sequence). In nucleotides, the CDR3 is TGTGCCTGCTCAGTTGTCCGCGAGCAGTACTTC. Amino acid sequence: CACSVVREQYF. Supplemented by reference TRBV30 and TRBJ2-7, the full variable domain reads SQTIHQWPATLVQPVGSPLSLECTVEGTSNPNLYWYRQAAGRGLQLLFYSVGIGQISSEVPQNLSASRPQDRQFILSSKKLLLSDSGFYLCACSVVREQYFGPGTRLTVT.

J is TRBJ1-5 and V is TRBV28, with D unclear. The CDR3 runs 13 residues. The V gene's germline CDR1 is MDHEN and CDR2 SYDVKM. V lost 6 bases to trimming and J lost 0 bases, with 6 bases between them. The CDR3 nucleotides are TGTGCCAGCAGGGCATCTAGCAATCAGCCCCAGCATTTT. Protein sequence: CASRASSNQPQHF.

The chain employs TRBV6-5 and TRBJ2-1; tentatively, D is TRBD2 (5 bases). The CDR3 runs to 15 residues. Trimming took 2 bases from V and 7 from J, leaving 15 bases between them. In germline, CDR1 is MNHEY, CDR2 SVGAGI. The DNA of the CDR3 is TGTGCCAGCAGTTACAACTCGTTAGCGCGGAATGAGCAGTTCTTC. Translated: CASSYNSLARNEQFF.

The V call is TRBV28, the J call TRBJ2-3; 7 bases align to TRBD1. The CDR3 is 15 residues long. V trimming: 6 bases; J trimming: 8 bases; junction bases outside the gene matches: 14. Germline V gives CDR1 MDHEN, CDR2 SYDVKM. The CDR3 spells CASSPDREAMGTQYF. The CDR3 DNA reads TGTGCCAGCAGCCCTGACAGGGAAGCGATGGGTACGCAGTATTTT.

As for this clone: Germline is not matched at one junction end, which may reflect a read error. The rearrangement links TRBV2 to TRBJ2-7; D assignment may be TRBD1 or TRBD2 (5 bases each). CDR1 SNHLY and CDR2 FYNNEI come from the germline V gene. This CDR3 has 13 residues. Here the CDR3 reads CAGRGVMSYEQYF. CDR3 nucleotide sequence: TGTGCCGGCAGAGGGGTAATGTCCTACGAGCAGTACTTC.

The chain links TRBV10-3 to TRBJ2-1; D unclear. CDR1 ENHRY and CDR2 SYGVKD come from the germline V gene. V was clipped by 3 bases and J by 15 bases, with 15 bases between them. There are 12 residues in the CDR3. CDR3 loop: CAISDSYHLRFF. The CDR3 nucleotides are TGTGCCATCAGTGACTCATACCACCTTAGGTTCTTC.

The genes are TRBV7-5 and TRBJ2-7; TRBD1 is the table's D call, not checked against the DNA. TRBV7-5 is a pseudogene. This CDR3 region has 21 residues. The CDR3 region is CARSPTSRRTGGRPFYYEQYF. The CDR3 DNA reads TGTGCCAGAAGCCCTACCTCACGACGGACAGGGGGCCGGCCCTTCTACTACGAGCAGTACTTC.

Only one count was recorded for this clone. The V gene is TRBV13, the J gene TRBJ2-7; 8 bases agree with TRBD2. Trimming cost V 4 bases and J 4 bases; bases outside gene matches: 9. CDR1 is PRHDT, CDR2 FYEKMQ, per germline (reference sequence). This CDR3 is built from 15 residues. CDR3 coding DNA: TGTGCCAGCAGCTCCCAGCGGGAGAGTGAGTACGAGCAGTACTTC. The encoded protein is CASSSQRESEYEQYF.

The chain is built from TRBV27 and TRBJ1-5; D may be TRBD1 (5 bases). CDR3 length equals 14 residues. Trimming cost V 6 bases and J 1 base, with 10 bases left between them. From germline, CDR1 is MNHEY and CDR2 SMNVEV (reference sequence). The CDR3 sequence is CASRSGKSNQPQHF. Here the CDR3 DNA reads TGTGCCAGCAGATCAGGGAAGAGCAATCAGCCCCAGCATTTT.

The V and J genes are TRBV2 and TRBJ1-4; D might be TRBD1 (5 bases). Trimming took 6 bases from V and 8 from J, leaving 13 bases between them. CDR3 length equals 13 residues. The germline CDR1 and CDR2 sequences are SNHLY and FYNNEI. As DNA, the CDR3 is TGTGCCAGCAGACAGGAAGAGAAAGAAAAACTGTTTTTT. Protein: CASRQEEKEKLFF.

The chain combines TRBV6-5 with TRBJ2-6, with D possibly TRBD1 on 6 matching bases. The germline CDR1 and CDR2 sequences are MNHEY and SVGAGI. The CDR3 is 16 amino acids. V was pared by 2 bases and J by 0 bases, with 8 bases between. This chain's CDR3 is CASSYGDISGANVLTF. DNA of the CDR3: TGTGCCAGCAGTTACGGGGACATCTCTGGGGCCAACGTCCTGACTTTC.

The chain uses TRBV28 and TRBJ2-7, with 8 bases that match TRBD1. The CDR3 runs to 16 residues. Germline CDR1 reads MDHEN; CDR2 reads SYDVKM. The trim removed 1 base at V and 4 bases at J, leaving 9 bases unmatched. The CDR3 spells CASSLFPGTGDYEQYF. CDR3 nucleotide sequence: TGTGCCAGCAGTTTATTCCCTGGGACAGGAGATTACGAGCAGTACTTC.

J is TRBJ2-3 and V is TRBV19; 12 positions match TRBD2. V lost 10 bases and J lost 5; bases outside the gene matches: 10. Germline CDR1 and CDR2: LNHDA and SQIVND (reference sequence). The CDR3 contains 15 residues. DNA for the CDR3: TGTGCCACCAGGACTAGCGGGGCCGTTAGAGATACGCAGTATTTT. This gives the protein CATRTSGAVRDTQYF.

The chain employs TRBV5-1 and TRBJ2-1; D unclear. Germline V gives CDR1 SGHRS, CDR2 YFSETQ. Trimming removed 4 bases at V and 0 bases at J, with 14 bases between. The CDR3 is made up of 16 amino acids. For the CDR3, the DNA is TGCGCCAGCAGCATCGCTCCCCCCAGCTCCTACAATGAGCAGTTCTTC. Translation: CASSIAPPSSYNEQFF. The whole variable domain, filled in from reference TRBV5-1 and TRBJ2-1, reads KAGVTQTPRYLIKTRGQQVTLSCSPISGHRSVSWYQQTPGQGLQFLFEYFSETQRNKGNFPGRFSGRQFSNSRSEMNVSTLELGDSALYLCASSIAPPSSYNEQFFGPGTRLTVL.

The chain links TRBV7-3 to TRBJ1-5; D possibly corresponds to TRBD1 (6 bases). Trimming took off 5 bases at V and 9 bases at J, with 17 bases between the two ends. This CDR3 is 14 amino acids long. Germline assignment: CDR1 SGHTA and CDR2 FQGTGA. The CDR3 here is CASSARTDQGPQHF. CDR3 DNA sequence: TGTGCCAGCAGCGCAAGGACAGACCAAGGGCCCCAGCATTTT.

The rearrangement uses TRBV7-9 and TRBJ2-3; unclear D gene. Germline CDR1 reads SEHNR; CDR2 reads FQNEAQ (reference sequence). CDR3 length: 12 amino acids. V lost 3 bases and J 3 bases, leaving 4 bases between the germline ends. The CDR3: CASSFGTDTQYF. The CDR3 DNA reads TGTGCCAGCAGCTTCGGTACAGATACGCAGTATTTT.

This clone was counted a single time. The V gene is TRBV19, the J gene TRBJ2-2, with D perhaps TRBD2 (6 bases). The CDR3 sequence is 12 residues long. The V gene lost 8 bases and the J gene lost 4 bases, with 8 bases spanning the gap. Germline CDR1 and CDR2: LNHDA and SQIVND (reference sequence). This CDR3 reads CASRSGTGELFF. In DNA, the CDR3 is TGTGCCAGTCGTAGCGGCACCGGGGAGCTGTTTTTT. Combining the CDR3 with reference TRBV19 and TRBJ2-2 gives the whole variable domain DGGITQSPKYLFRKEGQNVTLSCEQNLNHDAMYWYRQDPGQGLRLIYYSQIVNDFQKGDIAEGYSVSREKKESFPLTVTSAQKNPTAFYLCASRSGTGELFFGEGSRLTVL.

The chain couples TRBV30 to TRBJ2-7; TRBD1 is a possible D gene (7 bases). V was shortened by 3 bases and J by 6 bases, with 9 bases between the two germline ends. CDR1 GTSNPN and CDR2 SVGIG come from the germline V gene (reference sequence). The CDR3 runs 11 residues. The CDR3 bases are TGTGCCTGGAGCAGGGGGGCCGAGCAGTACTTC. Its translation is CAWSRGAEQYF.

The V and J genes are TRBV6-1 and TRBJ1-5; tentative D call: TRBD1 (6 bases). The CDR3 is 13 amino acids. The germline V and J ends were trimmed by 6 bases and 10 bases, with 16 bases remaining between them. Per germline, CDR1 MNHNS and CDR2 SASEGT. The CDR3 reads CASREGGFQPQHF. CDR3 DNA: TGTGCCAGCAGGGAGGGGGGTTTTCAACCCCAGCATTTT.

As to this clone: At one end, the junction sequence differs from germline, possibly due to a read error. The chain recombines TRBV7-7 with TRBJ2-1, with 8 bases identical to TRBD2. The CDR3 is 15 amino acids. Germline lookup yields CDR1 SSHAT and CDR2 FNYEAQ (reference sequence). The CDR3 DNA is TGTGCTAGCAGCTTAGCCGGGAGGGCCGAGGATGAGCAGTTCTTC. Translating gives CASSLAGRAEDEQFF.

The chain combines TRBV6-4 with TRBJ2-1, with D perhaps TRBD2 (6 bases). The germline V gene encodes CDR1 MRHNA and CDR2 SNTAGT. V lost 3 bases to trimming and J lost 8 bases, with 11 bases between them. The CDR3 spans 13 residues. The CDR3 sequence: CASSDVGEDEQFF. CDR3 bases: TGTGCCAGCAGTGATGTGGGGGAGGATGAGCAGTTCTTC.